This is a list of T cell receptor beta chains from one sample in a study of T cell responses to AZD1222 COVID-19 vaccine. Sequencing was performed with immunoSEQ multiplex PCR; in TCRdb, only in-frame clones are kept and a portion is missing. The table includes about 160,000 clones, 88% detected once. The input for sequencing was peripheral blood, taken 28 days after the second AZD1222 dose. These receptors originate from an adult who received the AZD1222 COVID-19 vaccine. Both conserved end residues are part of each CDR3. D genes are given only for firm matches. Some rows have no size entry. The others give once, few or many, or a class for an expanded clone.

CASGSPKGQAANSPLHF | TGTGCTAGTGGCAGCCCCAAGGGACAGGCAGCTAATTCACCCCTCCACTTT | TRBJ1-6 | 17 | NA | TRBV12-5 | TRBD1
CASRPEDRGPYEQYF | TGTGCCAGCAGGCCGGAGGACAGGGGCCCCTACGAGCAGTACTTC | TRBJ2-7 | 15 | NA | TRBV6-5 | TRBD1
CASSSLRAGKNEKLFF | TGCGCCAGCAGCAGCTTACGGGCAGGAAAAAATGAAAAACTGTTTTTT | TRBJ1-4 | 16 | NA | TRBV5-1 | NA
CASSPNPDREAFF | TGTGCCAGCAGCCCCAATCCGGACAGGGAAGCTTTCTTT | TRBJ1-1 | 13 | NA | TRBV5-5 | TRBD1
CASSLEGNEKLFF | TGCGCCAGCAGCTTGGAAGGGAATGAAAAACTGTTTTTT | TRBJ1-4 | 13 | once | TRBV5-1 | NA
CASSLDPNTEAFF | TGCGCCAGCAGCTTGGATCCGAACACTGAAGCTTTCTTT | TRBJ1-1 | 13 | NA | TRBV5-1 | NA
CAWSVNMQQPQHF | TGTGCCTGGAGTGTGAACATGCAACAGCCCCAGCATTTT | TRBJ1-5 | 13 | NA | TRBV30 | NA
CASSSGQQFNYGYTF | TGCGCCAGCAGTTCAGGACAGCAATTTAACTATGGCTACACCTTC | TRBJ1-2 | 15 | NA | TRBV5-1 | NA
CASSPVQGLANTEAFF | TGTGCCAGCTCACCAGTCCAGGGGCTTGCGAACACTGAAGCTTTCTTT | TRBJ1-1 | 16 | NA | TRBV18 | NA
CASTAPGAFRETQYF | TGTGCCAGTACCGCTCCGGGGGCGTTTAGAGAGACCCAGTACTTC | TRBJ2-5 | 15 | NA | TRBV6-5 | NA
CASSQDSGVAYEQYF | TGCGCCAGCAGCCAAGATTCCGGCGTAGCCTACGAGCAGTACTTC | TRBJ2-7 | 15 | NA | TRBV4-1 | NA
CASRDPPYGYTF | TGTGCCAGCAGGGATCCCCCCTATGGCTACACCTTC | TRBJ1-2 | 12 | few | TRBV12-3/TRBV12-4 | NA
CASSSTSGANYGYTF | TGCGCCAGCAGCTCCACGTCAGGAGCTAACTATGGCTACACCTTC | TRBJ1-2 | 15 | NA | TRBV5-1 | NA
CASSSTTYEQYF | TGCGCCAGCAGTTCGACGACCTACGAGCAGTACTTC | TRBJ2-7 | 12 | NA | TRBV5-1 | NA
CASSSGTPYEQYF | TGTGCCAGCAGTTCAGGGACGCCCTACGAGCAGTACTTC | TRBJ2-7 | 13 | NA | TRBV27 | NA
CASRDSFTDTQYF | TGTGCCAGCAGGGACAGCTTCACAGATACGCAGTATTTT | TRBJ2-3 | 13 | NA | TRBV12-3/TRBV12-4 | NA
CASSGIPGQGGLHYGYTF | TGTGCCAGCAGCGGGATACCGGGACAGGGTGGGTTGCACTATGGCTACACCTTC | TRBJ1-2 | 18 | NA | TRBV9 | TRBD1
CAWSTFYGYTF | TGTGCCTGGAGTACTTTCTATGGCTACACCTTC | TRBJ1-2 | 11 | NA | TRBV30 | NA
CASFGRGSYTEAFF | TGTGCCAGCTTCGGCAGGGGGTCGTACACTGAAGCTTTCTTT | TRBJ1-1 | 14 | once | TRBV6-5 | TRBD1
CASKTGTKDYEQYF | TGTGCCAGCAAAACCGGGACTAAGGACTACGAGCAGTACTTC | TRBJ2-7 | 14 | NA | TRBV2 | TRBD2
CASSRGEGYGYTF | TGCGCCAGCAGCCGTGGGGAGGGCTATGGCTACACCTTC | TRBJ1-2 | 13 | NA | TRBV4-3 | NA
CASSKNSGSPLHF | TGTGCCAGCAGCAAAAACTCCGGGTCACCCCTCCACTTT | TRBJ1-6 | 13 | NA | TRBV2 | NA
CAGPSWQYTYEQYF | TGCGCCGGCCCGAGCTGGCAGTATACCTACGAGCAGTACTTC | TRBJ2-7 | 14 | NA | TRBV10-1 | NA
CASSLEGLGEQYF | TGTGCCAGCAGTTTAGAGGGGTTAGGCGAGCAGTACTTC | TRBJ2-7 | 13 | NA | TRBV27 | NA
CSASAGRADEQFF | TGCAGTGCTAGTGCTGGCAGGGCCGATGAGCAGTTCTTC | TRBJ2-1 | 13 | few | TRBV20-1 | NA
CASKREGRSYEQYF | TGTGCCTCCAAGCGGGAGGGGAGATCCTACGAGCAGTACTTC | TRBJ2-7 | 14 | NA | TRBV5-6 | TRBD2
CAWSPTGVGNTEAFF | TGTGCCTGGAGCCCAACAGGGGTTGGCAACACTGAAGCTTTCTTT | TRBJ1-1 | 15 | NA | TRBV30 | TRBD1
CASSPSHGGATYEQYF | TGTGCCAGCTCACCCTCCCACGGCGGGGCCACCTACGAGCAGTACTTC | TRBJ2-7 | 16 | once | TRBV18 | NA
CASHEDRSSPLHF | TGTGCCAGCCACGAGGACCGCTCTTCACCCCTCCACTTT | TRBJ1-6 | 13 | NA | TRBV19 | NA
CASSLAGTGESGANVLTF | TGTGCCAGCAGCTTGGCCGGGACAGGGGAATCTGGGGCCAACGTCCTGACTTTC | TRBJ2-6 | 18 | NA | TRBV7-8 | TRBD1
CASSVAIAASTDTQYF | TGTGCCAGCAGCGTAGCGATAGCGGCAAGCACAGATACGCAGTATTTT | TRBJ2-3 | 16 | NA | TRBV9 | NA
CASSLRGQGDYGYTF | TGTGCCAGCAGCTTAAGGGGTCAGGGTGACTATGGCTACACCTTC | TRBJ1-2 | 15 | NA | TRBV7-8 | NA
CSVPTRDTEAFF | TGCAGCGTCCCAACCCGGGACACTGAAGCTTTCTTT | TRBJ1-1 | 12 | NA | TRBV29-1 | NA
CASTDEAMNTEAFF | TGTGCCAGCACCGATGAGGCAATGAACACTGAAGCTTTCTTT | TRBJ1-1 | 14 | NA | TRBV6-6 | NA
CSSNWAAEQFF | TGCAGCTCCAATTGGGCGGCGGAGCAGTTCTTC | TRBJ2-1 | 11 | NA | TRBV29-1 | NA
CASSVGTGGLPSLEKLFF | TGTGCCAGCAGCGTCGGGACAGGGGGTTTACCTAGCTTGGAAAAACTGTTTTTT | TRBJ1-4 | 18 | NA | TRBV9 | TRBD1
CASSSTGGTYSGANVLTF | TGCGCCAGCAGCTCTACAGGGGGAACCTACTCTGGGGCCAACGTCCTGACTTTC | TRBJ2-6 | 18 | NA | TRBV4-3 | TRBD1
CASSQAQGIGNTIYF | TGTGCCAGCAGCCAAGCACAGGGGATTGGAAACACCATATATTTT | TRBJ1-3 | 15 | NA | TRBV3-1/TRBV3-2 | TRBD1
CASELPRGGHIANYGYTF | TGCGCCAGCGAACTACCCCGGGGCGGCCATATAGCTAACTATGGCTACACCTTC | TRBJ1-2 | 18 | NA | TRBV5-1 | NA
CASSPLTGNTEAFF | TGTGCCAGCAGCCCACTGACAGGGAACACTGAAGCTTTCTTT | TRBJ1-1 | 14 | NA | TRBV9 | NA
CASSRGQTLYEKLFF | TGTGCCAGCTCAAGAGGACAGACCCTTTATGAAAAACTGTTTTTT | TRBJ1-4 | 15 | NA | TRBV18 | NA
CASSRQWGTEGYTF | TGTGCCAGCAGTCGCCAGTGGGGGACGGAAGGCTACACCTTC | TRBJ1-2 | 14 | NA | TRBV13 | NA
CASSQPLAGGSDTQYF | TGTGCCAGCAGCCAACCGCTAGCGGGGGGGTCAGATACGCAGTATTTT | TRBJ2-3 | 16 | once | TRBV7-9 | TRBD2
CASSIRGASNQPQHF | TGTGCCAGTAGTATTCGAGGGGCGAGCAATCAGCCCCAGCATTTT | TRBJ1-5 | 15 | NA | TRBV19 | NA
CASSSGPNYGYTF | TGTGCCAGCAGCTCGGGACCTAACTATGGCTACACCTTC | TRBJ1-2 | 13 | NA | TRBV7-2 | NA
CASSLIHSMNTEAFF | TGTGCCAGCAGCTTGATCCACTCTATGAACACTGAAGCTTTCTTT | TRBJ1-1 | 15 | NA | TRBV5-4 | NA
CASSYPGRGYEQYF | TGTGCCAGCAGTTACCCTGGCAGGGGGTACGAGCAGTACTTC | TRBJ2-7 | 14 | NA | TRBV6-5 | TRBD1
CASRWAASSGNTIYF | TGTGCCAGTAGATGGGCAGCCAGCTCTGGAAACACCATATATTTT | TRBJ1-3 | 15 | NA | TRBV19 | NA
CASSHGEGPTVNEQFF | TGTGCCAGCAGCCATGGTGAGGGCCCAACTGTCAATGAGCAGTTCTTC | TRBJ2-1 | 16 | NA | TRBV11-2 | NA
CASSILVGSNQPQHF | TGTGCCAGTAGTATCCTGGTGGGGAGCAATCAGCCCCAGCATTTT | TRBJ1-5 | 15 | NA | TRBV19 | NA
CASRKSEFHEKLFF | TGTGCCAGCAGAAAATCAGAGTTTCACGAAAAACTGTTTTTT | TRBJ1-4 | 14 | NA | TRBV6-5 | NA
CAWADRGGYTF | TGTGCCTGGGCCGACAGGGGAGGCTACACCTTC | TRBJ1-2 | 11 | NA | TRBV30 | TRBD1
CASTTSGTSTDTQYF | TGCGCCAGCACAACCAGCGGAACTAGCACAGATACGCAGTATTTT | TRBJ2-3 | 15 | NA | TRBV5-1 | NA
CAWSVGRTDYSNQPQHF | TGTGCCTGGAGTGTGGGTAGAACAGATTATAGCAATCAGCCCCAGCATTTT | TRBJ1-5 | 17 | NA | TRBV30 | NA
CASSILAENEQFF | TGTGCCAGTAGTATTCTAGCGGAAAATGAGCAGTTCTTC | TRBJ2-1 | 13 | NA | TRBV19 | TRBD2
CASSLELAGGVRQFF | TGTGCCAGCAGCTTAGAACTAGCGGGGGGGGTCCGGCAGTTCTTC | TRBJ2-1 | 15 | NA | TRBV7-2 | TRBD2
CASRDWGSRVYGYTF | TGTGCCAGTAGGGACTGGGGCAGCCGAGTCTATGGCTACACCTTC | TRBJ1-2 | 15 | NA | TRBV19 | NA
CAWSVPRGNGNTIYF | TGTGCCTGGAGTGTACCCCGGGGTAATGGAAACACCATATATTTT | TRBJ1-3 | 15 | NA | TRBV30 | NA